Below, one TCR beta chain is given with its context. Per the authors' pipeline: Nucleated cell number was recorded as an estimate derived from reference gene primer amplification. Clones were read by immunoSEQ multiplex PCR, and TCRdb kept only the in-frame ones, dropping some. The DNA was the basis for D and trimming; V, J and clone size are from that table. The sample has roughly 670,000 clones; just under 90% are singletons. The data were obtained in a study of blood T cell repertoires in COVID-19. The overall study: COVID-19 samples from acute and convalescent phases originated in the United States, Italy and Spain. T cells, B-cell-depleted T cells, or PBMCs supplied cDNA or gDNA.

The ends lost 8 bases at V and 2 bases at J; junction bases unmatched: 9. The CDR3 length is 15 residues. Germline V gives CDR1 SNHLY, CDR2 FYNNEI. The source of this sequence is a woman younger than 30 with acute or convalescent COVID-19. Sample: peripheral blood. The chain carries TRBV2 and TRBJ2-1; TRBD2 agrees at 7 bases. Here the CDR3 DNA reads TGTGCCAGCCAGCGGGGACTGACAACCTACAATGAGCAGTTCTTC. It codes for CASQRGLTTYNEQFF. Full variable domain (outside the CDR3, taken from reference TRBV2 and TRBJ2-1): EPEVTQTPSHQVTQMGQEVILRCVPISNHLYFYWYRQILGQKVEFLVSFYNNEISEKSEIFDDQFSVERPDGSNFTLKIRSTKLEDSAMYFCASQRGLTTYNEQFFGPGTRLTVL.